The clone carrying this T cell receptor beta chain showed up many times. These data come from a study of CD8 T cells in ankylosing spondylitis. The length of the CDR3 is 12 residues. Germline V gene sequence: CDR1 ENHRY, CDR2 SYGVKD. V gave up 4 bases and J gave up 7 bases, with 8 bases separating them. In TCRdb, the 5' RACE reads were re-called with MiXCR into one record per CDR3 protein. This table has 250,000 or so distinct CDR3 sequences, under 30% appearing once. Sequencing was done on a sample of blood, either unsorted or a sorted T cell fraction (not recorded which). The receptor comes from a male donor with ankylosing spondylitis or in good health (not recorded which). This chain connects TRBV10-3 to TRBJ1-5; no clear D. The CDR3 region is CAISGDGQPQHF. In DNA form, the CDR3 reads TGTGCCATCAGTGGGGATGGGCAGCCCCAGCATTTT.